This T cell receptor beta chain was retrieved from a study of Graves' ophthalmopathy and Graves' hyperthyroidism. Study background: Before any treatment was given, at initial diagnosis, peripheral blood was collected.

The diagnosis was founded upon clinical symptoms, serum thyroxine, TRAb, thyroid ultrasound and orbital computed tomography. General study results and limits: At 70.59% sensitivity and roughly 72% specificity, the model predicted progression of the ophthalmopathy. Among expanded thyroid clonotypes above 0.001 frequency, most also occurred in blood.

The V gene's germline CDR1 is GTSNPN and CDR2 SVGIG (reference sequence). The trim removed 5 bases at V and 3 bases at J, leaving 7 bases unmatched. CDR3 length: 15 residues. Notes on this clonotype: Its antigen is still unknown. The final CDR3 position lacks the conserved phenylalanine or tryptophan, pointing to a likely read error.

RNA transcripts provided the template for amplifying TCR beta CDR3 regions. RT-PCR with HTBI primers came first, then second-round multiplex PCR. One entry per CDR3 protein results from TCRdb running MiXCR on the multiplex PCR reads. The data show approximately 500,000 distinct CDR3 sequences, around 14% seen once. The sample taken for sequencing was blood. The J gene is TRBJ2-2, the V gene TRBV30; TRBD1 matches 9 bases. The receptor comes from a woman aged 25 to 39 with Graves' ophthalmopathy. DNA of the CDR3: TGTGCCTGGGTTTTACAGGGGGCGGACACCGGGGAGCTGTTTTGT. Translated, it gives CAWVLQGADTGELFC.